The clone carrying this T cell receptor (beta chain) was detected ten times or more. This sample stems from a study of blood T cell repertoires in COVID-19. Study context: The study drew acute and convalescent COVID-19 samples from the United States, Italy and Spain.

V was clipped by 0 bases and J by 0 bases, with 10 bases between them. CDR3 size: 15 residues. Germline loops: CDR1 SGHRS, CDR2 YFSETQ. Followed over time, Seattle patients had been enrolled while infection was active. Method: immunoSEQ multiplex PCR; TCRdb's copy keeps in-frame clones and lacks some. This table holds 200,000 to 250,000 clones, 81% found once. The sequenced sample consisted of peripheral blood. The chain uses TRBV5-1 and TRBJ2-7; D might be TRBD2 (6 bases). The origin of this receptor is an elderly woman with COVID-19, enrolled during active disease. The CDR3 DNA follows: TGCGCCAGCAGCTTGGCCGCGGGGCTCTCCTACGAGCAGTACTTC. Its protein product is CASSLAAGLSYEQYF.